A selection of T cell receptor beta chains follows, all from one sample in a study of blood T cells in healthy people across ages. TCRdb itself ran the 5' RACE reads through MiXCR, one entry per CDR3 protein. The table lists about 780,000 distinct CDR3 sequences, 62% of them singletons. The sequenced sample was blood. Every receptor here comes from a man aged 30 to 39 in good health. CDR3s include the opening cysteine and the closing phenylalanine or tryptophan. A D gene is named only where the DNA matches it firmly. Not all rows give a size; the values are once, few, many and, for expanded clones, a class.

cdr3_aa cdr3_nt v_call clone_size d_call j_call
CASSRPTKYNEQFF TGTGCCAGCAGTCGGCCCACTAAGTACAATGAGCAGTTCTTC TRBV28 . . TRBJ2-1
CAISESKGGFHTDTQYF TGTGCCATCAGTGAGTCGAAGGGGGGGTTTCACACAGATACGCAGTATTTT TRBV10-3 . . TRBJ2-3
CASSYSGRVAYYGYTF TGTGCCAGCAGTTACTCGGGCAGGGTCGCGTACTATGGCTACACCTTC TRBV6-5 . . TRBJ1-2
CASSSPGWEQFF TGTGCCAGCAGCTCCCCAGGGTGGGAGCAGTTCTTC TRBV7-6 . . TRBJ2-1
CASSLGWETDTQYF TGTGCCAGCAGCTTGGGGTGGGAAACAGATACGCAGTATTTT TRBV7-9 . . TRBJ2-3
CSARTGYRKNIQYF TGCAGTGCACGGACAGGGTACCGCAAAAACATTCAGTACTTC TRBV20-1 . TRBD1 TRBJ2-4
CSAEDGYNQPQHF TGCAGTGCGGAGGACGGGTACAATCAGCCCCAGCATTTT TRBV20-1 . . TRBJ1-5
CASSLVRRGLYGYTF TGTGCCAGCAGTTTAGTCCGGAGGGGGCTCTATGGCTACACCTTC TRBV28 . TRBD1 TRBJ1-2
CATSDLGQGADTQYF TGTGCCACCAGTGATCTCGGACAAGGGGCAGATACGCAGTATTTT TRBV24-1 . . TRBJ2-3
CASSPHSPGSSGEKTQYF TGTGCCAGCTCACCCCACTCACCGGGCTCTAGCGGGGAAAAGACCCAGTACTTC TRBV18 . TRBD2 TRBJ2-5
CASSQDVVSGANVLTF TGCGCCAGCAGCCAAGATGTTGTCTCTGGGGCCAACGTCCTGACTTTC TRBV4-3 many . TRBJ2-6
CASRDRIGEQYF TGTGCCAGCAGGGACAGGATCGGCGAGCAGTACTTC TRBV6-2/TRBV6-3 few TRBD1 TRBJ2-7
CASTQGFEETQYF TGTGCCAGCACCCAGGGTTTCGAGGAGACCCAGTACTTC TRBV6-5 few . TRBJ2-5
CASSNGLSNYNEQFF TGTGCCAGCAGTAACGGACTGTCGAATTACAATGAGCAGTTCTTC TRBV6-1 . . TRBJ2-1
CASSHNALEGDSPYEQYF TGTGCCAGCAGCCACAATGCCCTAGAGGGGGACAGTCCCTACGAGCAGTACTTC TRBV14 . TRBD1 TRBJ2-7
CASSSGLQQYF TGTGCCAGCAGCTCGGGACTCCAGCAGTATTTT TRBV7-9 . . TRBJ2-3
CASSPPGGYNEQFF TGTGCCAGCTCACCACCGGGAGGCTACAATGAGCAGTTCTTC TRBV18 . . TRBJ2-1
CAISEAPWPGTDTQYF TGTGCCATCAGTGAGGCACCTTGGCCAGGCACAGATACGCAGTATTTT TRBV10-3 few . TRBJ2-3
CASSLVGSGGRTDTQYF TGTGCCAGCAGCTTGGTTGGGAGCGGGGGCCGCACAGATACGCAGTATTTT TRBV7-2 . TRBD2 TRBJ2-3
CVSSVVGSNYGYTF TGTGTCAGCAGCGTTGTTGGCAGTAACTATGGCTACACCTTC TRBV9 . . TRBJ1-2
CAISDAVPYEQYF TGTGCCATCAGTGATGCAGTTCCCTACGAGCAGTACTTC TRBV10-3 few . TRBJ2-7
CASSLGGAAKNIQYF TGCGCCAGCAGCTTGGGAGGTGCAGCCAAAAACATTCAGTACTTC TRBV5-1 few . TRBJ2-4
CASSTTDGYEQYF TGCGCCAGCAGCACTACAGACGGTTACGAGCAGTACTTC TRBV5-1 . . TRBJ2-7
CSVEEFQNIQYF TGCAGCGTTGAGGAGTTCCAAAACATTCAGTACTTC TRBV29-1 . . TRBJ2-4
CTSAFAHGGGRTDTQYF TGCACCAGCGCCTTTGCCCACGGAGGGGGGAGGACAGATACGCAGTATTTT TRBV5-1 . . TRBJ2-3
CRARPGQSDEKLFF TGCAGGGCTAGACCGGGACAGTCCGATGAAAAACTGTTTTTT TRBV20-1 . TRBD1 TRBJ1-4
CASSVISGTPPYNEQFF TGTGCCAGCAGCGTGATTTCCGGGACCCCGCCCTACAATGAGCAGTTCTTC TRBV7-2 many . TRBJ2-1
CATSRGTVTLYYGYTF TGTGCCACCAGCAGAGGAACTGTGACTCTGTACTATGGCTACACCTTC TRBV15 few . TRBJ1-2
CSSEEGQTYEQYF TGCAGTTCCGAGGAGGGACAGACCTACGAGCAGTACTTC TRBV20-1 . . TRBJ2-7
CASSLEFLETQYF TGTGCCAGCAGTTTGGAGTTTTTAGAGACCCAGTACTTC TRBV12-3/TRBV12-4 . . TRBJ2-5
CASSLEPSGGRETQYF TGCGCCAGCAGCTTGGAACCTAGCGGCGGTCGGGAGACCCAGTACTTC TRBV5-1 once TRBD2 TRBJ2-5
CASSEYHGTGRSGYEQYF TGTGCCAGCAGTGAATACCATGGGACGGGGCGTAGTGGCTACGAGCAGTACTTC TRBV25-1 once . TRBJ2-7
CASSYSLTGDVDAYNEQFF TGTGCCAGCAGTTACTCCTTGACAGGGGACGTTGACGCCTACAATGAGCAGTTCTTC TRBV6-5 . TRBD1 TRBJ2-1
CASSPQTGGVAKQYF TGTGCCAGCAGCCCACAGACAGGGGGTGTGGCGAAGCAGTACTTC TRBV9 . TRBD1 TRBJ2-5
CASSPLGGGPYYEQYF TGTGCCAGCAGTCCCTTAGGGGGGGGGCCCTACTACGAGCAGTACTTC TRBV28 . . TRBJ2-7